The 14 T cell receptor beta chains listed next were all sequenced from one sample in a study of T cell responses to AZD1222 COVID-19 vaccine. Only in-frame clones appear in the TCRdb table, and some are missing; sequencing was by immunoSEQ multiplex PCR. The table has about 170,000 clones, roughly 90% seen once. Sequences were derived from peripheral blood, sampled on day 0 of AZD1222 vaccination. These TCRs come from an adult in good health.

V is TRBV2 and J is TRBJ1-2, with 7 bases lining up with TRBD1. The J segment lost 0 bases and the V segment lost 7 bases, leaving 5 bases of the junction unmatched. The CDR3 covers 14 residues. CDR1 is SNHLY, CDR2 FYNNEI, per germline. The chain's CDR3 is CASKTGRSNYGYTF. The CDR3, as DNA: TGTGCCAGCAAGACAGGGCGATCTAACTATGGCTACACCTTC.

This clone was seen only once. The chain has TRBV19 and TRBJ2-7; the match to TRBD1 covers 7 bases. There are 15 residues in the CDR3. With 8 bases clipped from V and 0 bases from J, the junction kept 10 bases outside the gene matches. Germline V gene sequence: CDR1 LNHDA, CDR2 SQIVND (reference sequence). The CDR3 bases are TGTGCCAGTGGGGTTTGGACAGGAAACTCCTACGAGCAGTACTTC. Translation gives CASGVWTGNSYEQYF.

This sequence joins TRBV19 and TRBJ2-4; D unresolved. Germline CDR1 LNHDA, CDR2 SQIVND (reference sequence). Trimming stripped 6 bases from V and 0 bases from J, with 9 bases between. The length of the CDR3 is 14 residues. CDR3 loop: CASSRTVAKNIQYF. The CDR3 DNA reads TGTGCCAGTAGCCGGACGGTAGCCAAAAACATTCAGTACTTC. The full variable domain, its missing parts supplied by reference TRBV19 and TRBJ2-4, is DGGITQSPKYLFRKEGQNVTLSCEQNLNHDAMYWYRQDPGQGLRLIYYSQIVNDFQKGDIAEGYSVSREKKESFPLTVTSAQKNPTAFYLCASSRTVAKNIQYFGAGTRLSVL.

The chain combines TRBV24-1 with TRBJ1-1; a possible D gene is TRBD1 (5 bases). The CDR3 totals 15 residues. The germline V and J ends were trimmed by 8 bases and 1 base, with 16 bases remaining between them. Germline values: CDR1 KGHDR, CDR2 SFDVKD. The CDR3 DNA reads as TGTGCCACCATTAGACTGGGACCCGCGAACACTGAAGCTTTCTTT. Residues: CATIRLGPANTEAFF.

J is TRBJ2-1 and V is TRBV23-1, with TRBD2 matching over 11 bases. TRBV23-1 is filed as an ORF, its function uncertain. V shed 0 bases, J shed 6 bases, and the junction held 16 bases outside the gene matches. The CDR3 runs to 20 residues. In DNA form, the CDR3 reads TGCGCCAGCAGTCAATCGTTAGTAGCGGGGGGGCGTTCGGGAGGCAATGAGCAGTTCTTC. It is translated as CASSQSLVAGGRSGGNEQFF.

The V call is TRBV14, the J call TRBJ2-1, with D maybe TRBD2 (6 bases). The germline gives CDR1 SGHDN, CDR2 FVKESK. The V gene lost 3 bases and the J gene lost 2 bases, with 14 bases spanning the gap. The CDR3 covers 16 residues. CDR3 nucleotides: TGTGCCAGCAGCCAGGCGGGACTTATACCCTACAATGAGCAGTTCTTC. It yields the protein CASSQAGLIPYNEQFF. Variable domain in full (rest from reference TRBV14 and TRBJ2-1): EAGVTQFPSHSVIEKGQTVTLRCDPISGHDNLYWYRRVMGKEIKFLLHFVKESKQDESGMPNNRFLAERTGGTYSTLKVQPAELEDSGVYFCASSQAGLIPYNEQFFGPGTRLTVL.

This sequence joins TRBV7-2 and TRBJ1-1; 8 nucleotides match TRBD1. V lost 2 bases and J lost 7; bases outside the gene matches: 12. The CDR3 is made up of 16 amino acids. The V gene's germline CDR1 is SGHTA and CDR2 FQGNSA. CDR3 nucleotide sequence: TGTGCCAGCAGCTTACAGGGGGCTACCTCCGGGGGTGAAGCTTTCTTT. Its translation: CASSLQGATSGGEAFF.

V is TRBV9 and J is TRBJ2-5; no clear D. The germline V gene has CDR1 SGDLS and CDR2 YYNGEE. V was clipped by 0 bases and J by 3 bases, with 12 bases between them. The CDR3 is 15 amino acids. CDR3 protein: CASSVGVSSEETQYF. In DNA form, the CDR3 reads TGTGCCAGCAGCGTAGGGGTTTCGAGCGAAGAGACCCAGTACTTC.

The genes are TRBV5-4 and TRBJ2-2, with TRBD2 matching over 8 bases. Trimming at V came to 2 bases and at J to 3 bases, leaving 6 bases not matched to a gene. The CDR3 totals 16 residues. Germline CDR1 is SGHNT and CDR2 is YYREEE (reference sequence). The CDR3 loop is CASSFGPSGYTGELFF. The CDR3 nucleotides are TGTGCCAGCAGCTTCGGTCCTAGCGGGTACACCGGGGAGCTGTTTTTT.

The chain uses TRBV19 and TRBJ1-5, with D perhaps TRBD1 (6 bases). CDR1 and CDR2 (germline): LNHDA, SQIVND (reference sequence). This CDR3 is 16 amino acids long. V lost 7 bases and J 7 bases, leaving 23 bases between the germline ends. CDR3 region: CASTLGGGRIGQPQHF. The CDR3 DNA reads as TGTGCCAGTACCCTAGGGGGGGGGCGGATTGGCCAGCCCCAGCATTTT.

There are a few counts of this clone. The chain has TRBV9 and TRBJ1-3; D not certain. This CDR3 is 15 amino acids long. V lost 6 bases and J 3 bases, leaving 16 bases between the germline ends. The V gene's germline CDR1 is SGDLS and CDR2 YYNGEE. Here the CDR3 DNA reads TGTGCCAGCAAATCAGAGGTGGTTCGTGGAAACACCATATATTTT. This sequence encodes CASKSEVVRGNTIYF.

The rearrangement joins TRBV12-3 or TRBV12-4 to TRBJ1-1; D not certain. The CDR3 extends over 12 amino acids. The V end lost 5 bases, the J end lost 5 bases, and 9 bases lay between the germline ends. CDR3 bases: TGTGCCAGCAGTCCACTTAGAACTGAAGCTTTCTTT. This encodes CASSPLRTEAFF.

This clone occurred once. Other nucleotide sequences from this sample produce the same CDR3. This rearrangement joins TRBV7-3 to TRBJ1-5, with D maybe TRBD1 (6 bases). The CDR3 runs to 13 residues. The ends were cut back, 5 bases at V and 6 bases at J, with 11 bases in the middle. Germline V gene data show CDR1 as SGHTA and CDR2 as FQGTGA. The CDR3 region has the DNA TGTGCCAGCAGCCCTCAAGGGGGTCAGCCCCAGCATTTT. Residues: CASSPQGGQPQHF. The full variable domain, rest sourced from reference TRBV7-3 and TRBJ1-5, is GAGVSQTPSNKVTEKGKYVELRCDPISGHTALYWYRQSLGQGPEFLIYFQGTGAADDSGLPNDRFFAVRPEGSVSTLKIQRTERGDSAVYLCASSPQGGQPQHFGDGTRLSIL.

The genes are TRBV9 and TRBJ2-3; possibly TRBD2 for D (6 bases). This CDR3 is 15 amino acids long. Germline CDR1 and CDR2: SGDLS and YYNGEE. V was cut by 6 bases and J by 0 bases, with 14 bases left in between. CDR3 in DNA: TGTGCCAGCACCGCTGGGGGGACTAGCACAGATACGCAGTATTTT. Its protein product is CASTAGGTSTDTQYF.